Sequencing of this T cell receptor (beta chain) was carried out in a study of cytomegalovirus exposure and HLA in healthy donors. The CDR3 has 14 residues. Germline-derived CDR1 and CDR2 are GTSNPN and SVGIG (reference sequence). The germline V and J ends were trimmed by 8 bases and 0 bases, with 16 bases remaining between them. The PCR used 60 Vbeta and 13 Jbeta primers. Some clones are missing from TCRdb's copy, which holds only in-frame ones; the method was immunoSEQ multiplex PCR. The table shows 100,000 to 150,000 clones, with around 80% occurring only once. Study results and limitations: The Asian-associated ancestry cluster reportedly had fewer N-insertions than the roughly 720-donor mean in a later analysis.

This clone appeared a single time. Its antigen is unknown. The sample comprised PBMCs. This clonotype originated in a female donor in good health and CMV-seronegative. The chain links TRBV30 to TRBJ1-1, with TRBD1 as a possible D gene (6 bases). CDR3 sequence: CARDKGILNTEAFF. In DNA form, the CDR3 reads TGTGCCAGGGACAAAGGCATATTGAACACTGAAGCTTTCTTT.